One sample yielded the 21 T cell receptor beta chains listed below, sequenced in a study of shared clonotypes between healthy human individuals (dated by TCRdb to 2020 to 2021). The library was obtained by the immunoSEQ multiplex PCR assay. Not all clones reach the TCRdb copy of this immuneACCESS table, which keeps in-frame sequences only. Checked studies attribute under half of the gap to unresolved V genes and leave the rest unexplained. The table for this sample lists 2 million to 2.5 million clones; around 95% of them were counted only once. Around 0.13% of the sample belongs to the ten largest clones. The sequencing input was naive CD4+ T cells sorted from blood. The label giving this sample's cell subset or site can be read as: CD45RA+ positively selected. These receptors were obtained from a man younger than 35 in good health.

CDR3 protein: CASSLMDGVSGANVLTF. Here the CDR3 DNA reads TGTGCCAGCAGCTTGATGGACGGGGTCTCTGGGGCCAACGTCCTGACTTTC. The chain uses TRBV5-6 and TRBJ2-6; TRBD2 is a possible D gene (5 bases). The V end was cut by 1 base, the J end by 0 bases, with 11 bases between. The V gene's germline CDR1 is SGHDT and CDR2 YYEEEE. The CDR3 consists of 17 residues. Full variable domain (remainder filled in from reference TRBV5-6 and TRBJ2-6): DAGVTQSPTHLIKTRGQQVTLRCSPKSGHDTVSWYQQALGQGPQFIFQYYEEEERQRGNFPDRFSGHQFPNYSSELNVNALLLGDSALYLCASSLMDGVSGANVLTFGAGSRLTVL.

CDR3 nucleotide sequence: TGTGCCTGGTTATCCGTCCAAGAGACCCAGTACTTC. It codes for CAWLSVQETQYF. The rearrangement links TRBV30 to TRBJ2-5, with D unresolved. The CDR3 contains 12 residues. Trimming cost V 5 bases and J 1 base, with 8 bases left between them. CDR1 is GTSNPN and CDR2 is SVGIG in the germline V gene (reference sequence).

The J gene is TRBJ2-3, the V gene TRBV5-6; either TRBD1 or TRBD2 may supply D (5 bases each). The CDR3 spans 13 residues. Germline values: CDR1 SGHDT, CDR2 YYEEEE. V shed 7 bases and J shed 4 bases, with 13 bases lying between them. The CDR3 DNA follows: TGTGCCAGCGGGGCTGGTAGCGCAGATACGCAGTATTTT. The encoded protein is CASGAGSADTQYF.

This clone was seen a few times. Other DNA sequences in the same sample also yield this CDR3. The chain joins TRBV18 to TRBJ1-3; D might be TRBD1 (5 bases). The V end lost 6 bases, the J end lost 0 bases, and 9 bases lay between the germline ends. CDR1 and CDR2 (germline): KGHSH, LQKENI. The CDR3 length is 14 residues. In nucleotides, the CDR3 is TGTGCCAGCTCCCCGACAGACTCTGGAAACACCATATATTTT. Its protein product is CASSPTDSGNTIYF.

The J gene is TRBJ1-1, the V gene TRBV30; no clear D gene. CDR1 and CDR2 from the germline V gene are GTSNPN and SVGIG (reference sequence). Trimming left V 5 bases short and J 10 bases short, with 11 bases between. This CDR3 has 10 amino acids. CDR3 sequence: CAWGQERAFF. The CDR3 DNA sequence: TGTGCCTGGGGGCAGGAGCGAGCTTTCTTT.

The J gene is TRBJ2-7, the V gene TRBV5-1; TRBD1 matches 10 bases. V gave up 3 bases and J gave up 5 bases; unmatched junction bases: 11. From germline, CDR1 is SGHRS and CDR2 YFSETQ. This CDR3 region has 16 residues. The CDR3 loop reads CASSSTAGTGAHEQYF. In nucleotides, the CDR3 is TGCGCCAGCAGCTCAACCGCCGGGACAGGGGCCCACGAGCAGTACTTC.

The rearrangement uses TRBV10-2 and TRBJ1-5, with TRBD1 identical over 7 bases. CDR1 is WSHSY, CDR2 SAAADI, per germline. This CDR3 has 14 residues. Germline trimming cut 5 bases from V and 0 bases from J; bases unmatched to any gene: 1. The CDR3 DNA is TGCGCCAGCAGTACAGGGGTTAGCAATCAGCCCCAGCATTTT. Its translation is CASSTGVSNQPQHF.

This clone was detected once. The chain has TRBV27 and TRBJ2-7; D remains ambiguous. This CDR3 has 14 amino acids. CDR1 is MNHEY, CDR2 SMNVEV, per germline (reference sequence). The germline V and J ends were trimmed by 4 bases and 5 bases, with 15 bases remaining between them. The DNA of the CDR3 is TGTGCCAGCAGTTCGCCCCACCTAGTGGACGAGCAGTACTTC. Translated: CASSSPHLVDEQYF.

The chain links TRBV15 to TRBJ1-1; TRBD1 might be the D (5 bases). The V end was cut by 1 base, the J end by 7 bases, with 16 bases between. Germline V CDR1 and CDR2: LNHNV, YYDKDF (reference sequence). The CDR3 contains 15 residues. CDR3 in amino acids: CATSRGDRQNGEAFF. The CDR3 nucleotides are TGTGCCACCAGCAGAGGGGACCGGCAAAATGGTGAAGCTTTCTTT. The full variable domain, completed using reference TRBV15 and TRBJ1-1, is DAMVIQNPRYQVTQFGKPVTLSCSQTLNHNVMYWYQQKSSQAPKLLFHYYDKDFNNEADTPDNFQSRRPNTSFCFLDIRSPGLGDTAMYLCATSRGDRQNGEAFFGQGTRLTVV.

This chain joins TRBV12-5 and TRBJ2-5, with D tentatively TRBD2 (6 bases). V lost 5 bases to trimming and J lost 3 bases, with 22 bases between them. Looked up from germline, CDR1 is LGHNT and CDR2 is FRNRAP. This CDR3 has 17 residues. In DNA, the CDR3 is TGTGCTAGTGGTCGTCCTTCTAGTCGGGAGTTGGAAGAGACCCAGTACTTC. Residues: CASGRPSSRELEETQYF.

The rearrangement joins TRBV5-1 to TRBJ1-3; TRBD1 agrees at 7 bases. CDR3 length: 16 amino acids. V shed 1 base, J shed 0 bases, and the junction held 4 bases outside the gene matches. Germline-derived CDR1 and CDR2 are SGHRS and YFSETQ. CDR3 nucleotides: TGCGCCAGCAGCTTGACAGGGGACCTCTCTGGAAACACCATATATTTT. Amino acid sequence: CASSLTGDLSGNTIYF.

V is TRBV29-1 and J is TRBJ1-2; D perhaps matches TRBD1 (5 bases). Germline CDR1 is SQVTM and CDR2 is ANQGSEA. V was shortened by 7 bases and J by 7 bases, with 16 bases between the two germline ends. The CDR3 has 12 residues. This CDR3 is CSAAGRGGGYTF. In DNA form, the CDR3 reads TGCAGCGCGGCCGGACGCGGGGGTGGCTACACCTTC.

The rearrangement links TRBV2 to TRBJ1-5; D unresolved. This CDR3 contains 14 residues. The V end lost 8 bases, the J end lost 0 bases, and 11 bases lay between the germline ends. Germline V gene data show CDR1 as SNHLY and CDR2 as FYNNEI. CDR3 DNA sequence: TGTGCCAGCTGGGAGGGATCTAGCAATCAGCCCCAGCATTTT. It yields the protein CASWEGSSNQPQHF.

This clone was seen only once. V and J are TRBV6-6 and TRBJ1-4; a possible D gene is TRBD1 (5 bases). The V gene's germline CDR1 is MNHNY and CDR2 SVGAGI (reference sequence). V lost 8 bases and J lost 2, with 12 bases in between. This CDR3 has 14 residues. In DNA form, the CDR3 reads TGTGCCAGCTGTACGGGACCCACTAATGAAAAACTGTTTTTT. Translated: CASCTGPTNEKLFF.

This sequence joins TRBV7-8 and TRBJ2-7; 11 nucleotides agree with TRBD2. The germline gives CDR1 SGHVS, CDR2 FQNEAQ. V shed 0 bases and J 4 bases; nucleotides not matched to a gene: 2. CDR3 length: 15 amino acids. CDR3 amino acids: CASSLALAGGYEQYF. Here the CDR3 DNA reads TGTGCCAGCAGCTTAGCCCTAGCGGGGGGTTACGAGCAGTACTTC.

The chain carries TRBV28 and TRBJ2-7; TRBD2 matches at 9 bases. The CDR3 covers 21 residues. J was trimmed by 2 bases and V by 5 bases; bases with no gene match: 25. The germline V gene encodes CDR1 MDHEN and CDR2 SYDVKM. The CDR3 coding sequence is TGTGCCAGCAGTCTCCCCCCCTTCAGAGTAGCGGGGGCCAAGGCTACCTACGAGCAGTACTTC. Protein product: CASSLPPFRVAGAKATYEQYF.

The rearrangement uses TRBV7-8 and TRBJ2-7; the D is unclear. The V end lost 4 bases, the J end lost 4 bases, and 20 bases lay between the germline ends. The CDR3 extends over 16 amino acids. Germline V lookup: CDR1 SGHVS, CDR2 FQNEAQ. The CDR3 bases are TGTGCCAGCAGCTCTCGATTGGGCAGTCCGGGTTACGAGCAGTACTTC. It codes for CASSSRLGSPGYEQYF.

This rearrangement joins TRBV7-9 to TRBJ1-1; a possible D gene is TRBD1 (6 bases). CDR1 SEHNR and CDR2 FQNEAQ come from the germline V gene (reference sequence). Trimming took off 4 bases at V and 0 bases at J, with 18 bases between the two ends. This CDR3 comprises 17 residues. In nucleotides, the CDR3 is TGTGCCAGCAGCTCCCCGCTGGGGGCAGGGATGAACACTGAAGCTTTCTTT. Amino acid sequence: CASSSPLGAGMNTEAFF.

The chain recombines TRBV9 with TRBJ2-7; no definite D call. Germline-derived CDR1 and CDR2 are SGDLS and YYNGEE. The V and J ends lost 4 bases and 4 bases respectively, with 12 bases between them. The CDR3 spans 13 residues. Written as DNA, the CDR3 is TGTGCCAGCAGCTCCCTCCCGGGTTACGAGCAGTACTTC. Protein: CASSSLPGYEQYF.

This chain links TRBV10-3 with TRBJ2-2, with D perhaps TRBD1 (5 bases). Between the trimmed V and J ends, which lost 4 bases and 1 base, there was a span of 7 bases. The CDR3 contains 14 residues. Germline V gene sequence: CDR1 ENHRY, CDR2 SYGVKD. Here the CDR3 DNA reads TGTGCCATCAGTGCTGACAGGAACACCGGGGAGCTGTTTTTT. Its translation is CAISADRNTGELFF.

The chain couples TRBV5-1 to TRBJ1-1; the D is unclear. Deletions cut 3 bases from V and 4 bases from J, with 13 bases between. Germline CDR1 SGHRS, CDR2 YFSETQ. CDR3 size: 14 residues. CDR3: CASSYGSSSTEAFF. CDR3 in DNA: TGCGCCAGCAGCTACGGTAGCTCGAGCACTGAAGCTTTCTTT.